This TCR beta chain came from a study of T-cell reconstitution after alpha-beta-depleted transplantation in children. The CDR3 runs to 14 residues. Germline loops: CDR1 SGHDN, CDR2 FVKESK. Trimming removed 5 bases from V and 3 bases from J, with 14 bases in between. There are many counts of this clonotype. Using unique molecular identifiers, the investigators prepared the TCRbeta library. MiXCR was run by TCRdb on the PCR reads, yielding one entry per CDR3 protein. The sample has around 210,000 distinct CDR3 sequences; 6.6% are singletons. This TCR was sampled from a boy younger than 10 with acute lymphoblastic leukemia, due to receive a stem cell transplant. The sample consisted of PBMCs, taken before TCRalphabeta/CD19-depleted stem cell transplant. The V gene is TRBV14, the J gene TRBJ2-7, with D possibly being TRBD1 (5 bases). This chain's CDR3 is CASSRLGQYYEQYF. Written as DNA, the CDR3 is TGTGCCAGCAGCAGGTTAGGACAATACTACGAGCAGTACTTC.